This T cell receptor beta chain was captured in a study of T cell responses to AZD1222 COVID-19 vaccine. Study as a whole: The analysis combined second doses at about 4 or about 12 weeks. The study, taken as a whole, reports: Just a handful of AZD1222 recipients were seropositive at baseline. Spike-specific TCR breadth and depth were elevated following two AZD1222 doses. A reported finding is that nearly half of spike-specific TCRs target unmutated variant regions.

With regard to this clone: As yet, its antigen is unknown.

The CDR3 loop spans 13 amino acids. Trimming removed 5 bases from V and 5 bases from J, with 9 bases in between. CDR1 is SNHLY, CDR2 FYNNEI, per germline. Some clones are missing from TCRdb's copy, which holds only in-frame ones; the method was immunoSEQ multiplex PCR. The repertoire consists of 150,000 to 200,000 clones, with about 92% occurring once and the leading ten covering 3% to 5%. The clonotype was recovered from an adult in good health. The chain is built from TRBV2 and TRBJ2-2, with D perhaps matching TRBD1 (6 bases). The sequenced sample was peripheral blood, obtained on day 0 of AZD1222 vaccination. Here the CDR3 DNA reads TGTGCCAGCAGTTCGCAGGGGACCGGGGAGCTGTTTTTT. Protein sequence: CASSSQGTGELFF. Supplemented by reference TRBV2 and TRBJ2-2, the full variable domain reads EPEVTQTPSHQVTQMGQEVILRCVPISNHLYFYWYRQILGQKVEFLVSFYNNEISEKSEIFDDQFSVERPDGSNFTLKIRSTKLEDSAMYFCASSSQGTGELFFGEGSRLTVL.